Shown below are 22 T cell receptor beta chains from a single sample sequenced in a study of cytomegalovirus exposure and HLA in healthy donors. Measured with immunoSEQ multiplex PCR; TCRdb has only the in-frame clones, and not every one. The data contain about 64,000 clones, about 89% of them singletons. The sample comprised PBMCs. The receptor source for this set is a woman under 30 in good health and CMV-seronegative.

This clone came up a few times. This chain connects TRBV11-2 to TRBJ2-4, with D hard to call. Germline V gene data show CDR1 as SGHAT and CDR2 as FQNNGV. The CDR3 is 14 amino acids. V was clipped by 2 bases and J by 5 bases, with 10 bases between them. The chain's CDR3 is CASSLLSSENIQYF. The CDR3 bases are TGTGCCAGCAGCTTATTGTCTAGTGAAAACATTCAGTACTTC.

CDR3 sequence: CASSSSSGRNTGELFF. In DNA form, the CDR3 reads TGTGCCAGCAGCTCCTCGAGCGGGAGGAACACCGGGGAGCTGTTTTTT. V gene TRBV7-3 combines with J gene TRBJ2-2, with 8 bases lining up with TRBD2. The CDR3 loop spans 16 amino acids. The junction had 5 bases not matched to a gene; V was cut back by 4 bases and J by 1 base. The germline V gene has CDR1 SGHTA and CDR2 FQGTGA. Supplemented by reference TRBV7-3 and TRBJ2-2, the full variable domain reads GAGVSQTPSNKVTEKGKYVELRCDPISGHTALYWYRQSLGQGPEFLIYFQGTGAADDSGLPNDRFFAVRPEGSVSTLKIQRTERGDSAVYLCASSSSSGRNTGELFFGEGSRLTVL.

The chain joins TRBV30 to TRBJ1-2; 7 nucleotides align to TRBD1. This CDR3 contains 13 residues. The germline V gene encodes CDR1 GTSNPN and CDR2 SVGIG (reference sequence). Germline trimming cut 4 bases from V and 2 bases from J; bases unmatched to any gene: 4. The CDR3 nucleotides are TGTGCCTGGACAGACAGGGTAAACTATGGCTACACCTTC. It yields the protein CAWTDRVNYGYTF.

The rearrangement joins TRBV19 to TRBJ1-4, with 9 nucleotides matching TRBD1. The germline gives CDR1 LNHDA, CDR2 SQIVND (reference sequence). The trim removed 7 bases at V and 7 bases at J, leaving 16 bases unmatched. The CDR3 consists of 17 residues. The CDR3 coding sequence is TGTGCCAGTAACCCGGGACAGGGTATGGCCAGTAGTGAAAAACTGTTTTTT. It codes for CASNPGQGMASSEKLFF.

The V and J genes are TRBV7-9 and TRBJ1-2; 9 bases fit TRBD1. Per the germline V gene, CDR1 is SEHNR and CDR2 is FQNEAQ (reference sequence). The CDR3 loop spans 15 amino acids. J gave up 3 bases and V 1 base, and 3 bases lay outside the gene matches. The CDR3 region has the DNA TGTGCCAGCAGCTTAGGGGACAGGGACCACTATGGCTACACCTTC. Protein product: CASSLGDRDHYGYTF.

The V gene is TRBV19, the J gene TRBJ2-5; the match to TRBD2 covers 9 bases. Losses at the gene ends were 4 bases for V and 3 bases for J; bases not matched to a gene: 6. The CDR3 length is 15 residues. Germline V lookup: CDR1 LNHDA, CDR2 SQIVND (reference sequence). DNA for the CDR3: TGTGCCAGTAGTAGGGTAGCGGGGGTTAAAGAGACCCAGTACTTC. Translating it yields CASSRVAGVKETQYF. Combining the CDR3 with reference TRBV19 and TRBJ2-5 gives the whole variable domain DGGITQSPKYLFRKEGQNVTLSCEQNLNHDAMYWYRQDPGQGLRLIYYSQIVNDFQKGDIAEGYSVSREKKESFPLTVTSAQKNPTAFYLCASSRVAGVKETQYFGPGTRLLVL.

V and J are TRBV7-2 and TRBJ2-1, with TRBD2 matching over 9 bases. The length of the CDR3 is 15 residues. J was trimmed by 6 bases and V by 2 bases; bases with no gene match: 5. Germline V CDR1 and CDR2: SGHTA, FQGNSA. CDR3 region: CASSLRMRGGNEQFF. CDR3 DNA sequence: TGTGCCAGCAGCTTACGGATGCGGGGGGGCAATGAGCAGTTCTTC.

The rearrangement uses TRBV28 and TRBJ1-3, with D perhaps matching TRBD1 (6 bases). The CDR3 is 15 residues long. Trimming shortened V by 5 bases and J by 3 bases, and 14 bases separated the two germline ends. The germline V gene has CDR1 MDHEN and CDR2 SYDVKM. The CDR3: CASSDTGRGGNTIYF. CDR3 coding DNA: TGTGCCAGCAGTGACACAGGGAGGGGTGGAAACACCATATATTTT. The variable domain in full, completed from reference TRBV28 and TRBJ1-3, reads DVKVTQSSRYLVKRTGEKVFLECVQDMDHENMFWYRQDPGLGLRLIYFSYDVKMKEKGDIPEGYSVSREKKERFSLILESASTNQTSMYLCASSDTGRGGNTIYFGEGSWLTVV.

V gene TRBV15 combines with J gene TRBJ2-2; possible D gene TRBD2, 6 bases. Trimming left V 5 bases short and J 5 bases short, with 12 bases between. This CDR3 is 14 amino acids long. Looked up from germline, CDR1 is LNHNV and CDR2 is YYDKDF (reference sequence). Written as DNA, the CDR3 is TGTGCCACCAGCGGGACTGCGCGTACCGGGGAGCTGTTTTTT. Translated: CATSGTARTGELFF.

The chain carries TRBV11-2 and TRBJ2-1, with 11 bases that match TRBD2. The ends lost 5 bases at V and 4 bases at J; junction bases unmatched: 4. Germline loops: CDR1 SGHAT, CDR2 FQNNGV. The CDR3 spans 15 residues. The CDR3 loop reads CASSVGLAAYNEQFF. CDR3 coding DNA: TGTGCCAGCAGCGTGGGACTAGCGGCTTACAATGAGCAGTTCTTC.

The rearrangement joins TRBV2 to TRBJ2-1; 7 bases agree with TRBD1. The CDR3 length is 14 residues. J lost 5 bases, V lost 5 bases, and 6 bases had no gene match. Germline loops: CDR1 SNHLY, CDR2 FYNNEI. The CDR3 nucleotides read TGTGCCAGCAGTCTGACAGGGCCTAACAATGAGCAGTTCTTC. Protein product: CASSLTGPNNEQFF.

The chain combines TRBV19 with TRBJ1-5, with TRBD1 as a possible D gene (6 bases). Germline V gene data show CDR1 as LNHDA and CDR2 as SQIVND (reference sequence). This CDR3 spans 16 amino acids. With 5 bases removed from V and 9 bases from J, the gap between germline ends came to 23 bases. CDR3 sequence reads: CASSAPPGGPRSPQHF. Written as DNA, the CDR3 is TGTGCCAGTAGTGCCCCCCCGGGGGGCCCGAGGTCGCCCCAGCATTTT.

CDR3 in DNA: TGTGCCAGCAGTTTGCCAGGGTACCCAGATACGCAGTATTTT. This translates into CASSLPGYPDTQYF. The J gene is TRBJ2-3, the V gene TRBV27; TRBD1 might be the D (5 bases). V was pared by 3 bases and J by 4 bases, with 11 bases between. CDR3 size: 14 residues. Germline V lookup: CDR1 MNHEY, CDR2 SMNVEV (reference sequence).

This chain joins TRBV5-1 and TRBJ1-2, with a weak D call TRBD1 (5 bases). CDR1 is SGHRS and CDR2 is YFSETQ in the germline V gene. The CDR3 is 14 residues long. V was clipped by 4 bases and J by 4 bases, with 14 bases between them. CDR3 in amino acids: CASSQDTPLYGYTF. In DNA form, the CDR3 reads TGCGCCAGCAGCCAGGACACTCCTCTCTATGGCTACACCTTC.

The chain carries TRBV15 and TRBJ2-2, with 8 bases identical to TRBD2. Germline V CDR1 and CDR2: LNHNV, YYDKDF (reference sequence). The CDR3 spans 12 residues. After removal of 5 bases from V and 11 bases from J, the junction contained 4 bases not matched to a gene. CDR3 protein: CATSRRTSELFF. The CDR3 nucleotides are TGTGCCACCAGCCGAAGGACTAGCGAGCTGTTTTTT.

This clone was recorded once. The chain links TRBV15 to TRBJ2-1; 14 bases align to TRBD2. V was pared by 4 bases and J by 3 bases, with 11 bases of the junction left unmatched. The CDR3 runs 19 residues. CDR1 LNHNV and CDR2 YYDKDF come from the germline V gene (reference sequence). In DNA, the CDR3 is TGTGCCACCAGCAACCCGCAGGGGGGACTAGCGGGAGACTACAATGAGCAGTTCTTC. As protein: CATSNPQGGLAGDYNEQFF.

Only one count was recorded for this clone. This sequence joins TRBV28 and TRBJ1-2, with 10 bases that match TRBD1. The CDR3 has 14 amino acids. V was clipped by 6 bases and J by 5 bases; unmatched bases: 6. Germline V lookup: CDR1 MDHEN, CDR2 SYDVKM. CDR3 amino acids: CASRGTGEVYGYTF. CDR3 bases: TGTGCCAGCAGAGGGACAGGGGAGGTATATGGCTACACCTTC.

The V call is TRBV10-3, the J call TRBJ1-5; 7 bases line up with TRBD1. The CDR3 runs to 14 residues. Germline-derived CDR1 and CDR2 are ENHRY and SYGVKD. The V gene end was trimmed by 8 bases and the J gene end by 7 bases; junction bases not matched to a gene: 11. The DNA of the CDR3 is TGTGCCATCGGGGGGACAGATAAAAAACAGCCCCAGCATTTT. Translation gives CAIGGTDKKQPQHF.

This chain connects TRBV18 to TRBJ2-3, with TRBD2 identical over 8 bases. Per germline, CDR1 KGHSH and CDR2 LQKENI. The CDR3 consists of 16 residues. J gave up 5 bases and V 6 bases, and 13 bases lay outside the gene matches. CDR3 DNA sequence: TGTGCCAGCTCCCTGAGCGGGGGAATCAGGAGAGATACGCAGTATTTT. Translating gives CASSLSGGIRRDTQYF.

The rearrangement links TRBV18 to TRBJ2-3, with D maybe TRBD1 (5 bases). This CDR3 has 14 amino acids. Germline V gene sequence: CDR1 KGHSH, CDR2 LQKENI. With 3 bases removed from V and 2 bases from J, the gap between germline ends came to 9 bases. The CDR3 coding sequence is TGTGCCAGCTCACCGACAGATCTCACAGATACGCAGTATTTT. It codes for CASSPTDLTDTQYF.

This CDR3 reads CATSAGLAYTGELFF. The DNA for the CDR3 is TGTGCCACCAGCGCGGGACTAGCGTACACCGGGGAGCTGTTTTTT. The chain is built from TRBV15 and TRBJ2-2, with 10 bases identical to TRBD2. Germline CDR1 LNHNV, CDR2 YYDKDF (reference sequence). The CDR3 covers 15 residues. V was clipped by 5 bases and J by 3 bases; unmatched bases: 3.

This rearrangement joins TRBV15 to TRBJ1-1; D unclear. This CDR3 comprises 13 residues. Trimming shortened V by 0 bases and J by 5 bases, and 7 bases separated the two germline ends. Germline CDR1 reads LNHNV; CDR2 reads YYDKDF (reference sequence). Here the CDR3 DNA reads TGTGCCACCAGCAGAGATCCCAAAACTGAAGCTTTCTTT. Residues: CATSRDPKTEAFF.